This record looks at one T cell receptor (beta chain) sequence and its context. Its target is unknown. The data belong to a study of beta chain features in type 1 diabetes. Study-level findings and limits: Within patients, naive, central memory and Treg TCRB repertoires seemed more similar than within healthy donors.

Reverse transcribing all isolated RNA meant expressed TCRB transcripts were sequenced. The data were produced by immunoSEQ multiplex PCR, yet TCRdb's version contains in-frame clones alone and is incomplete. Among roughly 300,000 clones listed, approximately 8% were seen once. Germline CDR1 is SGHTA and CDR2 is FQGNSA. Trimming took 2 bases from V and 8 from J; bases not matched to a gene: 14. The CDR3 runs to 17 residues. The sequence was obtained from a young woman in good health. The sequencing input was central memory CD4+ T cells from blood. The chain combines TRBV7-2 with TRBJ2-1; 8 bases fit TRBD2. The CDR3 DNA sequence: TGTGCCAGCAGCTTAAGACTAGCGACTCTGGTTGGGGATGAGCAGTTCTTC. Its protein is CASSLRLATLVGDEQFF.